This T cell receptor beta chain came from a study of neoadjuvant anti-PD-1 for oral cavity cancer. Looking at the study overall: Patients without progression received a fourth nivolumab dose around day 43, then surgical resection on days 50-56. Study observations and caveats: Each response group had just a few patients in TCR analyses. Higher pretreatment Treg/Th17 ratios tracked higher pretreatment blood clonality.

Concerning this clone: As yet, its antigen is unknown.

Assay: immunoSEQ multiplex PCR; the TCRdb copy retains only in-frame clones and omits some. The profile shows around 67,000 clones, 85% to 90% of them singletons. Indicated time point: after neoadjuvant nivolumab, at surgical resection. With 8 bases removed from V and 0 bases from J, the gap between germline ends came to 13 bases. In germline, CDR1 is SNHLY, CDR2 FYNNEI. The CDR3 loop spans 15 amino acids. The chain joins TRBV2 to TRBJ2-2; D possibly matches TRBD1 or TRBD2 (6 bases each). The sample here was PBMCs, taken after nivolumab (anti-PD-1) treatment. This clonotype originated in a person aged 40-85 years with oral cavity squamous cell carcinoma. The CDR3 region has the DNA TGTGCCAGCCGGAGGGGGGTTGCGAACACCGGGGAGCTGTTTTTT. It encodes CASRRGVANTGELFF.